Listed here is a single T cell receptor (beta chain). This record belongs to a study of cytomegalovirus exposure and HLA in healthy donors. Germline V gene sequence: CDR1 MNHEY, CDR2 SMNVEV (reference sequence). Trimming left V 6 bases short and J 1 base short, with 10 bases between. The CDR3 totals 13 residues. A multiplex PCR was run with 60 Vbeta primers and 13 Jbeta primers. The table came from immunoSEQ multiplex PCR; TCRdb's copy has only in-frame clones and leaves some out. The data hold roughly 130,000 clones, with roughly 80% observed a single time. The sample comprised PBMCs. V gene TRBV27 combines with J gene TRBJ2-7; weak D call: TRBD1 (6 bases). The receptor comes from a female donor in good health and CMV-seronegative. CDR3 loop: CASRRTASYEQYF. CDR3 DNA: TGTGCCAGCAGACGGACAGCGTCCTACGAGCAGTACTTC.